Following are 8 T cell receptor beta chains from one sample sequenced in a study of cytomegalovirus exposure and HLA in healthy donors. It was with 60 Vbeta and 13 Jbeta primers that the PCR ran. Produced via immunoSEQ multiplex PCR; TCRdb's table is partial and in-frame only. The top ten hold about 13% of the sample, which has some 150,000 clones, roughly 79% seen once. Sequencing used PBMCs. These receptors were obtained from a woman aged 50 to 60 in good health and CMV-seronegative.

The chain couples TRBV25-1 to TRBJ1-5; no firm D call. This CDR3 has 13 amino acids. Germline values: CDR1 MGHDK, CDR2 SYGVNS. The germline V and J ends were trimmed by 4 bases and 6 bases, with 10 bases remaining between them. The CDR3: CASSGGSGQPQHF. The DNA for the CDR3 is TGTGCCAGCAGTGGTGGGTCAGGTCAGCCCCAGCATTTT.

CDR3 nucleotide sequence: TGTGCCAGCAGCCACCGAAGGGCCACTAGAAGCACTGAAGCTTTCTTT. It translates to CASSHRRATRSTEAFF. V gene TRBV14 combines with J gene TRBJ1-1; D is ambiguous. Germline CDR1 is SGHDN and CDR2 is FVKESK. V was cut by 3 bases and J by 4 bases, with 18 bases left in between. The CDR3 is made up of 16 amino acids.

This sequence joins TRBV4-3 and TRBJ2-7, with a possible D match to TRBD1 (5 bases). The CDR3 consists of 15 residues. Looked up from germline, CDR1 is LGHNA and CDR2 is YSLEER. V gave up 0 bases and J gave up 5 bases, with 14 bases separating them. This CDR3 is CASSQDRAPTDEQYF. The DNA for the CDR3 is TGCGCCAGCAGCCAAGACAGGGCCCCCACCGACGAGCAGTACTTC.

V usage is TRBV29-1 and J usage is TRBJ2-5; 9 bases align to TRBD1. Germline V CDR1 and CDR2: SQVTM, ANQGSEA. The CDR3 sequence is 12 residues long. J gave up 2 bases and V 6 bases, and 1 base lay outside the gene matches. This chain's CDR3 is CSVGQGQETQYF. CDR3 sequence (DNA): TGCAGCGTAGGACAGGGGCAAGAGACCCAGTACTTC.

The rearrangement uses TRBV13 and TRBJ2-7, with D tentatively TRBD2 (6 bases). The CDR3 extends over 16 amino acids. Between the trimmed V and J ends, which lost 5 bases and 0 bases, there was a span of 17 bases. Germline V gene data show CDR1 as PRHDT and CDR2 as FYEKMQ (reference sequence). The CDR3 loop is CASSPPSAKTSYEQYF. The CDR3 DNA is TGTGCCAGCAGCCCACCTAGCGCCAAAACCTCCTACGAGCAGTACTTC.

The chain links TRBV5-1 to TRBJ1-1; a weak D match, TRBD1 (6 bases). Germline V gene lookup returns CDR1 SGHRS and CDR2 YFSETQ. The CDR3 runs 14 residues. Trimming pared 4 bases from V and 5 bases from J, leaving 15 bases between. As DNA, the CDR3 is TGCGCCAGCAGCACCGAGGACAGACTTACTGAAGCTTTCTTT. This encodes CASSTEDRLTEAFF. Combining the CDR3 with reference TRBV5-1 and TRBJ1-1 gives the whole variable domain KAGVTQTPRYLIKTRGQQVTLSCSPISGHRSVSWYQQTPGQGLQFLFEYFSETQRNKGNFPGRFSGRQFSNSRSEMNVSTLELGDSALYLCASSTEDRLTEAFFGQGTRLTVV.

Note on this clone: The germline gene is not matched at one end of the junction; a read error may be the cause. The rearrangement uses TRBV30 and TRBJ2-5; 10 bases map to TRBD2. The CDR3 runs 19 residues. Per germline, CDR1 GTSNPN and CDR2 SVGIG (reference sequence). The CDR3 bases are TGTGCATGGAGTGAGGGGGTAGTAGCGGGAGGCTCTACCGGGGAGACCCAGTACTTC. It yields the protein CAWSEGVVAGGSTGETQYF.

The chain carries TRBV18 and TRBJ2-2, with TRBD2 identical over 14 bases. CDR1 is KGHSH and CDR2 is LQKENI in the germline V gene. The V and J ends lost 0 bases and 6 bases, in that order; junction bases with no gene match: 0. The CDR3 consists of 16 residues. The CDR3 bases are TGTGCCAGCTCACCACCGGGACTAGCGGGAGCCGGGGAGCTGTTTTTT. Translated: CASSPPGLAGAGELFF.